Listed below are T cell receptor beta chains from one sample, sequenced in a study of shared clonotypes between healthy human individuals. Some clones are missing from TCRdb's copy, which holds only in-frame ones; the method was immunoSEQ multiplex PCR. The repertoire has approximately 470,000 clones, 81% of them found once; the top ten carry roughly 13%. Sequencing was carried out using PBMCs. All receptors come from a woman aged 40 to 49 in good health. Some clones in this sample may be carry-over from other donors' samples. Each CDR3 is given with its conserved first and last residue. D genes are given only for firm matches. Clone sizes are given selectively: once, few, many, or a class where the clone is expanded.

d_call j_call clone_size v_call cdr3_nt cdr3_aa
. TRBJ2-1 . TRBV7-7 TGTGCTAGCAGCTTAACTCCAGACTACAATGAGCAGTTCTTC CASSLTPDYNEQFF
TRBD1 TRBJ1-1 few TRBV28 TGTGCCAGCAGTTCACAGGGGAGGGACACTGAAGCTTTCTTT CASSSQGRDTEAFF
. TRBJ1-5 . TRBV5-4 TGTGCCAGCAGCTTAAAGGGAGAACATCAGCCCCAGCATTTT CASSLKGEHQPQHF
. TRBJ1-2 . TRBV6-1 TGTGCCAGCAGTGAAGCGGGGCTGTATGGCTACACCTTC CASSEAGLYGYTF
. TRBJ2-2 . TRBV5-1 TGCGCCAGCAGCTTGCACCCGGCCACGAACACCGGGGAGCTGTTTTTT CASSLHPATNTGELFF
TRBD2 TRBJ2-1 . TRBV7-6 TGTGCCAGCAGCCCCCCCCGCGGGAGGGCCAGTAATGAGCAGTTCTTC CASSPPRGRASNEQFF
. TRBJ1-5 . TRBV2 TGTGCCAGCAGCGGACAGCGTAATAGCAATCAGCCCCAGCATTTT CASSGQRNSNQPQHF
. TRBJ1-3 . TRBV7-8 TGTGCCAGCAGCTTAAGGGCACTCGACTCTGGAAACACCATATATTTT CASSLRALDSGNTIYF
. TRBJ2-5 . TRBV2 TGTGCCAGCAGGTCGGGGACCCAAGAGACCCAGTACTTC CASRSGTQETQYF
. TRBJ1-1 . TRBV7-3 TGTGCCAGCAGCCAAGGGGTTGGCAGGGGTGTATCTGAAGCTTTCTTT CASSQGVGRGVSEAFF
. TRBJ2-4 few TRBV7-9 TGTGCCAGCAGCCGAGCGGAATCCAAAAACATTCAGTACTTC CASSRAESKNIQYF
. TRBJ2-7 once TRBV6-6 TGTGCCAGCAGTCCCTCGTCCTACGAGCAGTACTTC CASSPSSYEQYF
. TRBJ2-1 once TRBV7-9 TGTGCCAGCAGCCGGTACAATGAGCAGTTCTTC CASSRYNEQFF
. TRBJ1-4 . TRBV28 TGTGCCAGCAGTTCCCCCGGCCCCCCTAATGAAAAACTGTTTTTT CASSSPGPPNEKLFF
. TRBJ1-2 . TRBV15 TGTGCCACCAGCAGAGAGGGGGGCAGAAATGGCTACACCTTC CATSREGGRNGYTF
TRBD2 TRBJ2-7 few TRBV7-3 TGTGCCAGCAGCTTAGCGGGGACTAGCGGGTACGAGCAGTACTTC CASSLAGTSGYEQYF
. TRBJ2-7 . TRBV2 TGTGCCAGCGGAAACCGGGGCGAGCAGTACTTC CASGNRGEQYF
. TRBJ2-2 . TRBV11-2 TGTGCCAGCAGCTTCAGGGGTGCCCAGGCTACCGGGGAGCTGTTTTTT CASSFRGAQATGELFF
TRBD2 TRBJ2-7 . TRBV5-1 TGCGCCAGCAGCCTTCAGGGACTAGCCTACGAGCAGTACTTC CASSLQGLAYEQYF
. TRBJ2-3 . TRBV4-1 TGCGCCAGCAGCCAAGAGGGCAGGGGAACAAGAGATACGCAGTATTTT CASSQEGRGTRDTQYF
TRBD1 TRBJ1-1 . TRBV10-1 TGCGCCAGCCTCAAACCGACTCCGGGACAGACGCTTTTCAATCGAGCTTTCTTT CASLKPTPGQTLFNRAFF
. TRBJ1-2 many TRBV28 TGTGCCAGCAGTTTACTAGGGGTTGGCTACACCTTC CASSLLGVGYTF
. TRBJ2-1 . TRBV19 TGTGCCAGTAGTATGCTATACAATGAGCAGTTCTTC CASSMLYNEQFF
TRBD2 TRBJ2-1 . TRBV6-5 TGTGCCAGCAGTTCCAGCGGGAGGTACAATGAGCAGTTCTTC CASSSSGRYNEQFF
. TRBJ2-7 few TRBV2 TGTGCCAGCAATTCCCGTTCCGCCAGGTCCTACGAGCAGTACTTC CASNSRSARSYEQYF
. TRBJ2-2 few TRBV10-3 TGTGCCATCAGCGCAGGGGTCGAGACCGGGGAGCTGTTTTTT CAISAGVETGELFF
TRBD2 TRBJ2-1 . TRBV28 TGTGCCAGCAGTTTTCCCCCGCCTAGAACTAGCGGGAGAACCTACAATGAGCAGTTCTTC CASSFPPPRTSGRTYNEQFF
. TRBJ2-5 many TRBV7-2 TGTGCCAGCAGCTTAAGGCAGGGGAGTGAGACCCAGTACTTC CASSLRQGSETQYF
TRBD1 TRBJ2-7 . TRBV10-3 TGTGCCATCGGGGACAGGGGGCAATCCGAGCAGTACTTC CAIGDRGQSEQYF
. TRBJ2-2 . TRBV30 TGTGCCTGGAGTGTAATAGGTAACACCGGGGAGCTGTTTTTT CAWSVIGNTGELFF
. TRBJ2-3 . TRBV10-3 TGTGCCATCAGCGAGGCCCTTCTTATTGCGTCGGGAAAAGATACGCAGTATTTT CAISEALLIASGKDTQYF
. TRBJ2-2 . TRBV2 TGTGCCAGCAGTGAACTGGGGCAGGGAAACACCGGGGAGCTGTTTTTT CASSELGQGNTGELFF
. TRBJ1-2 . TRBV6-5 TGTGCCAGCAGTGCCGGGAATCCCTCCGGGGGCTACACCTTC CASSAGNPSGGYTF
. TRBJ1-4 . TRBV15 TGTGCCACCAGCAGAGATATTAATGAAAAACTGTTTTTT CATSRDINEKLFF
. TRBJ2-6 once TRBV18 TGTGCCAGCTCACCAATTTTCTCTGGGGCCAACGTCCTGACTTTC CASSPIFSGANVLTF
. TRBJ1-5 many TRBV5-5 TGTGCCAGCAGCTTGTTTTCAGGGTGGCTGAGCAATCAGCCCCAGCATTTT CASSLFSGWLSNQPQHF
. TRBJ1-1 . TRBV29-1 TGCGGCGTTGTCCTAACCCGGGGTGGGATTGAAGCTTTCTTC CGVVLTRGGIEAFF
. TRBJ1-1 few TRBV7-9 TGTGCCAGCAGCTTAGCAGTAGGGGCTCGTTTTGAAGCTTTCTTT CASSLAVGARFEAFF
. TRBJ2-7 . TRBV27 TGTGCCAGCAGTTTAAAACAGCCATACGAGCAGTACTTC CASSLKQPYEQYF
. TRBJ2-4 . TRBV9 TGTGCCAGCAGCGTAGGGGGCCTTGGGTTAGCCAAAAACATTCAGTACTTC CASSVGGLGLAKNIQYF
. TRBJ2-3 . TRBV4-2 TGTGCCAGCAGCCTGATGGGGGTGGTTACAGATACGCAGTATTTT CASSLMGVVTDTQYF
. TRBJ2-1 . TRBV29-1 TGCAGCGCCCGGTCCCCTGGACGGGGGAATGAGCAGTTCTTC CSARSPGRGNEQFF
. TRBJ1-2 . TRBV2 TGTGCCAGCAGGTCGGGGGGGAACTATGGCTACACCTTC CASRSGGNYGYTF
TRBD1 TRBJ2-1 . TRBV9 TGTGCCAGCAGCGTAGCGTCCGGGACAGGGGCATATAGTGAGCAGTTCTTC CASSVASGTGAYSEQFF
. TRBJ2-1 many TRBV9 TGTGCCAGCAGCGGGAAGGCCAGGGGAGATGAGCAGTTCTTC CASSGKARGDEQFF
TRBD1 TRBJ2-7 . TRBV11-1 TGTGCCAGCAGCTCCAAACAGGGGCACGAGCAGTACTTC CASSSKQGHEQYF
TRBD2 TRBJ2-1 . TRBV9 TGTGCCAGCAGCGGATGGACTAGCGGGAGCTCCTACAATGAGCAGTTCTTC CASSGWTSGSSYNEQFF
TRBD2 TRBJ2-7 . TRBV28 TGTGCCAGCAGGGGTAGCGGGAGTTTGCAGTACTTC CASRGSGSLQYF
TRBD2 TRBJ2-1 . TRBV7-2 TGTGCCAGCAGCCCTAGTAGCGGGAGTTCAGGTGAGCAGTTCTTC CASSPSSGSSGEQFF
TRBD2 TRBJ2-1 . TRBV2 TGTGCCAGCTTTAGGGATCCTAGCGGGAGCTCCTACAATGAGCAGTTCTTC CASFRDPSGSSYNEQFF
TRBD2 TRBJ2-1 . TRBV18 TGTGCCAGCTCAGTGACTAGCGGGAGCGGCAATGAGCAGTTCTTC CASSVTSGSGNEQFF
. TRBJ1-2 . TRBV6-1 TGTGCCAGCAGTCCGGGAAGGGCGGTCTATGGCTACACCTTC CASSPGRAVYGYTF